This T cell receptor (beta chain) was profiled in a study of cytomegalovirus exposure and HLA in healthy donors. The CDR3 sequence is 13 residues long. V was shortened by 3 bases and J by 8 bases, with 10 bases between the two germline ends. Germline V lookup: CDR1 SEHNR, CDR2 FQNEAQ (reference sequence). The PCR used 60 Vbeta and 13 Jbeta primers. TCRdb's table, derived via immunoSEQ multiplex PCR, lists solely in-frame clones and lacks some. This repertoire shows more than 250,000 clones, over 85% found once; its top ten account for roughly 2.1%. This chain connects TRBV7-9 to TRBJ1-4; D is uncertain. The material sequenced was PBMCs. This receptor was obtained from a woman under 30 in good health and CMV-seronegative. For the CDR3, the DNA is TGTGCCAGCAGCTTCCAGGCGGGCGAAAAACTGTTTTTT. Residues: CASSFQAGEKLFF.